Detailed here is one T cell receptor beta chain. As yet, its antigen is unknown. The data belong to a study of shared clonotypes between healthy human individuals. Study results and caveats: For sorted subsets, rarefaction showed incomplete sequencing despite large depth.

Method: immunoSEQ multiplex PCR; TCRdb's copy keeps in-frame clones and lacks some. The sample includes about 2 million clones, roughly 95% of them seen just once. The CDR3 extends over 12 amino acids. CDR1 and CDR2 (germline): MNHEY, SVGAGI. V gave up 5 bases and J gave up 7 bases, with 8 bases separating them. Cells designated naive CD8 were CD45RO-negative and were positively selected for CCR7, with terminally differentiated effector memory CD45RA+ cells excluded. This chain joins TRBV6-5 and TRBJ2-2; a possible D gene is TRBD1 (5 bases). The sample was naive CD8+ T cells sorted from blood. This receptor was taken from a man aged 18 to 29 in good health. This chain's CDR3 is CASSTQGGELFF. The CDR3, as DNA: TGTGCCAGCAGTACGCAGGGCGGGGAGCTGTTTTTT.